The next 15 T cell receptor beta chains were all read from a single sample in a study of cytomegalovirus exposure and HLA in healthy donors. The PCR was carried out with 60 Vbeta primers and 13 Jbeta primers. Libraries were prepared by immunoSEQ multiplex PCR; TCRdb keeps only in-frame clonotypes and omits some of them. The table includes under 150,000 clones, around four fifths detected once. Sample: PBMCs. The receptors shown here come from a woman aged 50 to 60 in good health and CMV-seropositive.

This clone was seen just once. The chain uses TRBV5-4 and TRBJ1-4, with D possibly being TRBD1 (5 bases). This CDR3 has 16 residues. The germline gives CDR1 SGHNT, CDR2 YYREEE (reference sequence). V lost 0 bases and J lost 5, with 14 bases in between. For the CDR3, the DNA is TGTGCCAGCAGCTTGGGCGGGGGGGAGAGAAATGAAAAACTGTTTTTT. Translating gives CASSLGGGERNEKLFF.

The chain combines TRBV5-1 with TRBJ1-1, with 8 bases lining up with TRBD1. This CDR3 region has 16 residues. Trimming took 2 bases from V and 2 from J; bases not matched to a gene: 8. Germline CDR1 is SGHRS and CDR2 is YFSETQ. The CDR3 region is CASSFGAGGFNTEAFF. The CDR3 DNA sequence: TGCGCCAGCAGCTTTGGGGCAGGGGGCTTTAACACTGAAGCTTTCTTT.

This clone was counted only a few times. The J gene is TRBJ2-7, the V gene TRBV6-1, with 8 bases matching TRBD2. The germline V gene encodes CDR1 MNHNS and CDR2 SASEGT. The CDR3 is 14 amino acids. The trim removed 1 base at V and 3 bases at J, leaving 2 bases unmatched. CDR3 amino acids: CASSEVAGGYEQYF. For the CDR3, the DNA is TGTGCCAGCAGTGAAGTGGCGGGGGGCTACGAGCAGTACTTC.

The chain has TRBV14 and TRBJ1-1, with unresolved D. This CDR3 has 13 amino acids. V was cut by 4 bases and J by 4 bases, with 10 bases left in between. Germline V gives CDR1 SGHDN, CDR2 FVKESK. Here the CDR3 reads CASSPRLGTEAFF. The CDR3 DNA sequence: TGTGCCAGCAGCCCCCGACTCGGCACTGAAGCTTTCTTT. The variable domain in full, with the rest retrieved from reference TRBV14 and TRBJ1-1, is EAGVTQFPSHSVIEKGQTVTLRCDPISGHDNLYWYRRVMGKEIKFLLHFVKESKQDESGMPNNRFLAERTGGTYSTLKVQPAELEDSGVYFCASSPRLGTEAFFGQGTRLTVV.

V gene TRBV5-1 combines with J gene TRBJ2-5; TRBD2 aligns across 16 bases. CDR3 length: 16 amino acids. The V gene end was trimmed by 0 bases and the J gene end by 5 bases; junction bases not matched to a gene: 1. The V gene's germline CDR1 is SGHRS and CDR2 YFSETQ. The DNA of the CDR3 is TGCGCCAGCAGCTTGGCGGGACTAGCGGGGGGGGAGACCCAGTACTTC. This sequence encodes CASSLAGLAGGETQYF.

The chain carries TRBV19 and TRBJ1-5, with 10 bases identical to TRBD1. The germline V gene encodes CDR1 LNHDA and CDR2 SQIVND (reference sequence). CDR3 length equals 15 residues. V was pared by 2 bases and J by 5 bases, with 3 bases of the junction left unmatched. CDR3 sequence: CASSIMGQGHQPQHF. The DNA of the CDR3 is TGTGCCAGTAGTATAATGGGACAGGGGCATCAGCCCCAGCATTTT.

The V and J genes are TRBV27 and TRBJ1-2, with TRBD1 as a possible D gene (6 bases). From germline, CDR1 is MNHEY and CDR2 SMNVEV (reference sequence). This CDR3 contains 14 residues. Trimming removed 8 bases at V and 7 bases at J, with 20 bases between. Here the CDR3 reads CASADPGRGSGYTF. In DNA, the CDR3 is TGTGCCAGCGCCGACCCCGGCAGGGGTAGTGGCTACACCTTC.

The V and J genes are TRBV5-4 and TRBJ1-6; TRBD1 agrees at 8 bases. V gave up 6 bases and J gave up 6 bases; unmatched junction bases: 2. Germline-derived CDR1 and CDR2 are SGHNT and YYREEE (reference sequence). The CDR3 is 13 residues long. CDR3 coding DNA: TGTGCCAGCAACAGGGGGGGTAATTCACCCCTCCACTTT. Translation gives CASNRGGNSPLHF.

The genes are TRBV19 and TRBJ1-2, with 7 bases matching TRBD1. After removal of 5 bases from V and 6 bases from J, the junction contained 15 bases not matched to a gene. Germline loops: CDR1 LNHDA, CDR2 SQIVND (reference sequence). The CDR3 spans 16 residues. CDR3: CASSFPTTEGADGYTF. The CDR3 coding sequence is TGTGCCAGTAGTTTTCCGACGACAGAGGGGGCAGATGGCTACACCTTC. The full variable domain, its missing parts supplied by reference TRBV19 and TRBJ1-2, is DGGITQSPKYLFRKEGQNVTLSCEQNLNHDAMYWYRQDPGQGLRLIYYSQIVNDFQKGDIAEGYSVSREKKESFPLTVTSAQKNPTAFYLCASSFPTTEGADGYTFGSGTRLTVV.

This clone was seen only a few times. This chain's CDR3 is CASTFSPSGTGELFF. The DNA of the CDR3 is TGTGCCAGCACTTTTAGCCCCTCAGGGACCGGGGAGCTGTTTTTT. The gene calls are TRBV5-6 and TRBJ2-2, with a tentative D call TRBD1 (5 bases). The germline CDR1 and CDR2 sequences are SGHDT and YYEEEE. V lost 6 bases, J lost 5 bases, and 17 bases lay in between. The CDR3 has 15 residues.

The chain recombines TRBV18 with TRBJ2-1, with D hard to call. The CDR3 consists of 15 residues. Per germline, CDR1 KGHSH and CDR2 LQKENI. V lost 2 bases and J 2 bases, leaving 10 bases between the germline ends. The CDR3 DNA reads as TGTGCCAGCTCACCAGCCGTGAGCACCTACAATGAGCAGTTCTTC. Its translation: CASSPAVSTYNEQFF.

V is TRBV5-1 and J is TRBJ2-7, with TRBD2 matching 11 bases. The germline V gene has CDR1 SGHRS and CDR2 YFSETQ. V lost 5 bases and J lost 6; bases outside the gene matches: 4. This CDR3 region has 13 residues. This chain's CDR3 is CASSLAGGFEQYF. As DNA, the CDR3 is TGCGCCAGCAGTTTAGCGGGGGGGTTCGAGCAGTACTTC.

This chain joins TRBV25-1 and TRBJ1-1; no reliable D call. The CDR3 extends over 13 amino acids. Per the germline V gene, CDR1 is MGHDK and CDR2 is SYGVNS. The V end was cut by 3 bases, the J end by 3 bases, with 8 bases between. The CDR3 DNA is TGTGCCAGCAGTGATACAGCCTACACTGAAGCTTTCTTT. Translated: CASSDTAYTEAFF.

The DNA for the CDR3 is TGCGCCAGCAGCTTGATTCCGACAGGGACGAGGACTGAAGCTTTCTTT. This codes for CASSLIPTGTRTEAFF. The rearrangement links TRBV5-1 to TRBJ1-1; 7 nucleotides agree with TRBD1. The germline V gene has CDR1 SGHRS and CDR2 YFSETQ. The junction had 11 bases not matched to a gene; V was cut back by 1 base and J by 5 bases. CDR3 length: 16 residues. The variable domain in full, completed from reference TRBV5-1 and TRBJ1-1, reads KAGVTQTPRYLIKTRGQQVTLSCSPISGHRSVSWYQQTPGQGLQFLFEYFSETQRNKGNFPGRFSGRQFSNSRSEMNVSTLELGDSALYLCASSLIPTGTRTEAFFGQGTRLTVV.

J is TRBJ2-1 and V is TRBV11-3, with TRBD1 matching over 10 bases. CDR1 and CDR2 from the germline V gene are SGHNT and YENEEA. J gave up 3 bases and V 3 bases, and 2 bases lay outside the gene matches. The CDR3 loop spans 15 amino acids. CDR3: CASSLGTGVYNEQFF. For the CDR3, the DNA is TGTGCCAGCAGCTTGGGGACAGGGGTCTACAATGAGCAGTTCTTC. The whole variable domain, filled in from reference TRBV11-3 and TRBJ2-1, reads EAGVVQSPRYKIIEKKQPVAFWCNPISGHNTLYWYLQNLGQGPELLIRYENEEAVDDSQLPKDRFSAERLKGVDSTLKIQPAELGDSAVYLCASSLGTGVYNEQFFGPGTRLTVL.